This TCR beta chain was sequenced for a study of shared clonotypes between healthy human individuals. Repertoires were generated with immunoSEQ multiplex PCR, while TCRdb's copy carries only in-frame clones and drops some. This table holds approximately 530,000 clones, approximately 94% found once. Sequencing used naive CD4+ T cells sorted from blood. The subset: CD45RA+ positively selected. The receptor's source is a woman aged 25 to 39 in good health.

The CDR3 bases are TGTGCCAGCAGCTCTTATGGACAAGCCATTCAGTACTTC. Protein: CASSSYGQAIQYF. The chain has TRBV7-2 and TRBJ2-4, with D maybe TRBD1 (5 bases). Trimming shortened V by 4 bases and J by 9 bases, and 13 bases separated the two germline ends. This CDR3 spans 13 amino acids. Germline CDR1 is SGHTA and CDR2 is FQGNSA. Full variable domain (missing parts from reference TRBV7-2 and TRBJ2-4): GAGVSQSPSNKVTEKGKDVELRCDPISGHTALYWYRQSLGQGLEFLIYFQGNSAPDKSGLPSDRFSAERTGGSVSTLTIQRTQQEDSAVYLCASSSYGQAIQYFGAGTRLSVL.